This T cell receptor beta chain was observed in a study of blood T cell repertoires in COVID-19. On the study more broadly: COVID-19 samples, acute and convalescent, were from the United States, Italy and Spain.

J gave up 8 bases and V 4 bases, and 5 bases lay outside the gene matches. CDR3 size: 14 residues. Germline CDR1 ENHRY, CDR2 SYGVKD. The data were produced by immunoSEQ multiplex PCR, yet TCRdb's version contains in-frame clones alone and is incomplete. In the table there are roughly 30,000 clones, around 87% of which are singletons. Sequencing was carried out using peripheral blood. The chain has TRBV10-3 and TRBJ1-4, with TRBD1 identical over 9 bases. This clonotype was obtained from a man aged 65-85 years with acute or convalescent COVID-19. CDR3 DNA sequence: TGTGCCATCAGTGGACAGGGGGGAAAAGAAAAACTGTTTTTT. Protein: CAISGQGGKEKLFF.